This T cell receptor beta chain was profiled in a study of cytomegalovirus exposure and HLA in healthy donors. The CDR3 totals 17 residues. V was pared by 5 bases and J by 7 bases, with 8 bases of the junction left unmatched. The germline gives CDR1 SGHNT, CDR2 YENEEA. The PCR was carried out with 60 Vbeta primers and 13 Jbeta primers. Sequencing used immunoSEQ multiplex PCR; TCRdb keeps in-frame clones, though not all of them. Seen here are fewer than 250,000 clones, about 79% observed once, and the top ten hold around 2%. This sequence joins TRBV11-3 and TRBJ2-2; TRBD2 aligns across 15 bases. The source of this sequence is a man aged 18 to 29 in good health and CMV-seronegative. The sequenced material came from PBMCs. The chain's CDR3 is CASSPRPGLAGGGELFF. DNA for the CDR3: TGTGCCAGCAGCCCGCGTCCGGGACTAGCGGGGGGCGGGGAGCTGTTTTTT.